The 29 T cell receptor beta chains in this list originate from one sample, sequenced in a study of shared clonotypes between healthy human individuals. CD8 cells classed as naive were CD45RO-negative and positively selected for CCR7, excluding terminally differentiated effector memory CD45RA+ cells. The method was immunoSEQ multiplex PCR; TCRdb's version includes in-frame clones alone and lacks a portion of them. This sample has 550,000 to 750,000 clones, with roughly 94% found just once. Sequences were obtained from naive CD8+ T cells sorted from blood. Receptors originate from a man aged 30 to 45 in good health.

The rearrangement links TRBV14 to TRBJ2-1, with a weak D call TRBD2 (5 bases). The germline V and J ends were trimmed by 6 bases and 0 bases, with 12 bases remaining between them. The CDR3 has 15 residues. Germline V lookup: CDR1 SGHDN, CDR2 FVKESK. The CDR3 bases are TGTGCCAGCAGTTTGACTGGGAGCTCCTACAATGAGCAGTTCTTC. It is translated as CASSLTGSSYNEQFF.

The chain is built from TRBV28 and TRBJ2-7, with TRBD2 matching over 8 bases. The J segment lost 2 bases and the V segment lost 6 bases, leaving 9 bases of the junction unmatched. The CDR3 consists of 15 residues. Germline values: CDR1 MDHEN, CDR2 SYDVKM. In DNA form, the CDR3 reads TGTGCCAGCAGCGTACTTAGCGGGACCCCCTACGAGCAGTACTTC. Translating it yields CASSVLSGTPYEQYF.

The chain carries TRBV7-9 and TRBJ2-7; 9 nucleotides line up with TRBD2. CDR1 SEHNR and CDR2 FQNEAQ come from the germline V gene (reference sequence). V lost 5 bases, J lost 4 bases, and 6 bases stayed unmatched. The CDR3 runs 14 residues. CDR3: CASSAGTSYYEQYF. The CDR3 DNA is TGTGCCAGCAGCGCCGGGACTAGCTATTACGAGCAGTACTTC.

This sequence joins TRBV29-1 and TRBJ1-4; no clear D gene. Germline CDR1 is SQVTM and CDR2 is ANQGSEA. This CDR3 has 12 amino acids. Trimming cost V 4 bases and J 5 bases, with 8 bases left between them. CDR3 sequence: CSVVLGNEKLFF. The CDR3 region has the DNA TGCAGCGTTGTTCTAGGGAATGAAAAACTGTTTTTT.

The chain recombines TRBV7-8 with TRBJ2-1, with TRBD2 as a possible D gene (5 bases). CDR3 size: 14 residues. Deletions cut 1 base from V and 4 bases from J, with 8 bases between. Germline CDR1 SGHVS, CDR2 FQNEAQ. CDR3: CASSLGSDYNEQFF. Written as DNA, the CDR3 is TGTGCCAGCAGCTTAGGTAGCGATTACAATGAGCAGTTCTTC.

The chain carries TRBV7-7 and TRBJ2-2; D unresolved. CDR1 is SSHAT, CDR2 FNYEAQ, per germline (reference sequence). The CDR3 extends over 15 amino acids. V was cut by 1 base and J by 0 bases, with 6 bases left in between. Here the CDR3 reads CASSLGSPNTGELFF. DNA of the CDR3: TGTGCCAGCAGCTTAGGTTCCCCGAACACCGGGGAGCTGTTTTTT.

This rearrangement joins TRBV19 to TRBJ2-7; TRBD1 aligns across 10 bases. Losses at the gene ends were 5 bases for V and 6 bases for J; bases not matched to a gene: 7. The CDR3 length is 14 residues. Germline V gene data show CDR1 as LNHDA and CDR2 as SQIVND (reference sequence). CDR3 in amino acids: CASSSGTGVGEQYF. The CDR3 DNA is TGTGCCAGTAGTTCCGGGACAGGGGTCGGCGAGCAGTACTTC. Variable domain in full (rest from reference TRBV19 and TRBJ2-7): DGGITQSPKYLFRKEGQNVTLSCEQNLNHDAMYWYRQDPGQGLRLIYYSQIVNDFQKGDIAEGYSVSREKKESFPLTVTSAQKNPTAFYLCASSSGTGVGEQYFGPGTRLTVT.

Written as DNA, the CDR3 is TGTGCCAGCCAGGTGAACTCCTACGAGCAGTACTTC. Translating it yields CASQVNSYEQYF. The chain has TRBV6-5 and TRBJ2-5; D ambiguous. TRBJ2-7 matches the DNA end more closely, so the J call is doubtful. Germline CDR1 MNHEY, CDR2 SVGAGI. The CDR3 loop spans 12 amino acids.

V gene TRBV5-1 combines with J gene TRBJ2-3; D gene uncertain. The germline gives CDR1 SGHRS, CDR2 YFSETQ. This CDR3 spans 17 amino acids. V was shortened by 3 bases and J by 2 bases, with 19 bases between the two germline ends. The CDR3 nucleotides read TGCGCCAGCAGCTGGCCGTCCCAAGATCCACCCACAGATACGCAGTATTTT. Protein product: CASSWPSQDPPTDTQYF.

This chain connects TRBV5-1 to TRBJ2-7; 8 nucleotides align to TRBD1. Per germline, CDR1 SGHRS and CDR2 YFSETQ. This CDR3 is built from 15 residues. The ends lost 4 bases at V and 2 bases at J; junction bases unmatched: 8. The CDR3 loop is CASSTGTGKTYEQYF. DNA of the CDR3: TGCGCCAGCAGCACTGGGACAGGAAAGACCTACGAGCAGTACTTC.

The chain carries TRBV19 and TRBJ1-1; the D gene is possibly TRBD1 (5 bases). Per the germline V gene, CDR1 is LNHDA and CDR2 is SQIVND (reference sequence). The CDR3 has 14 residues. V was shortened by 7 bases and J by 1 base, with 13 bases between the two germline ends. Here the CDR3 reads CASTPLGQNTEAFF. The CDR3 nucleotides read TGTGCCAGTACCCCTTTAGGACAGAACACTGAAGCTTTCTTT.

The CDR3 DNA reads as TGTGCCAGCAGCTTAGGCGGACTTGATGAGCAGTTCTTC. It specifies CASSLGGLDEQFF. The chain carries TRBV7-2 and TRBJ2-1, with D tentatively TRBD2 (5 bases). The germline CDR1 and CDR2 sequences are SGHTA and FQGNSA. The CDR3 loop spans 13 amino acids. The germline V and J ends were trimmed by 1 base and 8 bases, with 9 bases remaining between them.

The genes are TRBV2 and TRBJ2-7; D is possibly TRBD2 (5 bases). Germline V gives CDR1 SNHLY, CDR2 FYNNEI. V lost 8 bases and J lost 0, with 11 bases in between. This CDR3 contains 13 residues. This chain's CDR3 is CASLGGTSYEQYF. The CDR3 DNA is TGTGCCAGCCTCGGAGGAACCTCCTACGAGCAGTACTTC.

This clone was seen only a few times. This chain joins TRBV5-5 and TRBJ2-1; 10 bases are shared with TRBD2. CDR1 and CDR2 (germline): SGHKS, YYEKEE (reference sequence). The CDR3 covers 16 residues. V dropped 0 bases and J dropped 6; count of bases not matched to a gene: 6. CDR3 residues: CASSLGPAGGPNEQFF. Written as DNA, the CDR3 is TGTGCCAGCAGCTTGGGTCCAGCGGGAGGGCCCAATGAGCAGTTCTTC.

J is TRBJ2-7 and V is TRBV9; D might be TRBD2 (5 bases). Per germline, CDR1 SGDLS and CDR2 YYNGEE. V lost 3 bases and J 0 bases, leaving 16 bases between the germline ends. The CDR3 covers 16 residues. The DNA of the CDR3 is TGTGCCAGCAGCGCCGAGTCGGGTAGCGTCTCCTACGAGCAGTACTTC. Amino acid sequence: CASSAESGSVSYEQYF.

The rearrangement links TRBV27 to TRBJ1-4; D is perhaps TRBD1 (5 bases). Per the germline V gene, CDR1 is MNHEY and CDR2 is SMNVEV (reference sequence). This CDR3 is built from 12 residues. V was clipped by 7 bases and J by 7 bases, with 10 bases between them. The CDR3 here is CASTGGGEKLFF. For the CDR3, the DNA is TGTGCCAGCACGGGGGGGGGTGAAAAACTGTTTTTT.

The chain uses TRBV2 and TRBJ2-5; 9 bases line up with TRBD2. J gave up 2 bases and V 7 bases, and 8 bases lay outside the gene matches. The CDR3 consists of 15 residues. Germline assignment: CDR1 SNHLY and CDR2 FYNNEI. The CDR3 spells CASKTLAGIQETQYF. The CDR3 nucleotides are TGTGCCAGCAAGACCCTAGCGGGAATACAAGAGACCCAGTACTTC.

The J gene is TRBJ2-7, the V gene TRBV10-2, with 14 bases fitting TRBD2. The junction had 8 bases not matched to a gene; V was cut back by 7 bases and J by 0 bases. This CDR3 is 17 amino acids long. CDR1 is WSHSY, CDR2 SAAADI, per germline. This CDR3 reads CASIQGTSGSPSYEQYF. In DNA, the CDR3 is TGCGCCAGCATACAGGGGACTAGCGGGAGCCCCTCCTACGAGCAGTACTTC.

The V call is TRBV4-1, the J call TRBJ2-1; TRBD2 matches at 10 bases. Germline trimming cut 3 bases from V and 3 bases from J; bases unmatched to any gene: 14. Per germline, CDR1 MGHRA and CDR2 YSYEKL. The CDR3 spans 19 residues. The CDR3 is CASSQERAVTSGDYNEQFF. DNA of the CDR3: TGCGCCAGCAGCCAGGAGCGGGCGGTAACTAGCGGGGACTACAATGAGCAGTTCTTC.

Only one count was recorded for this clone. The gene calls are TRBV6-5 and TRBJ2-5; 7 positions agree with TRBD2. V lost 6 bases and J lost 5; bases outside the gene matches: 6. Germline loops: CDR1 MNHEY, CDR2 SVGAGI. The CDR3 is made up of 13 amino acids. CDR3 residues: CASRERGGETQYF. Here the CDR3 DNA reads TGTGCCAGCAGAGAAAGGGGAGGGGAGACCCAGTACTTC.

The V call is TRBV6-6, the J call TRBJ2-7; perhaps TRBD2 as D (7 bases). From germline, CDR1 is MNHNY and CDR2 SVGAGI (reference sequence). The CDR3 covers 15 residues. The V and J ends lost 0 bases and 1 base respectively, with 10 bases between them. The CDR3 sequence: CASSYSRGGSYEQYF. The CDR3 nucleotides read TGTGCCAGCAGTTACTCGAGGGGGGGGTCCTACGAGCAGTACTTC.

The chain's CDR3 is CAWSISNSEQFF. As DNA, the CDR3 is TGTGCCTGGAGTATCAGCAACAGTGAGCAGTTCTTC. The genes are TRBV30 and TRBJ2-1, with D hard to call. The ends were cut back, 2 bases at V and 9 bases at J, with 11 bases in the middle. The CDR3 length is 12 residues. CDR1 is GTSNPN, CDR2 SVGIG, per germline (reference sequence).

The CDR3 protein is CASSQLREQFF. DNA for the CDR3: TGTGCCAGCAGCCAACTTCGTGAGCAGTTCTTC. The chain carries TRBV7-6 and TRBJ2-1; no reliable D call. The germline gives CDR1 SGHVS, CDR2 FNYEAQ. CDR3 length equals 11 residues. Deletions cut 5 bases from V and 9 bases from J, with 8 bases between. The whole variable domain, remainder taken from reference TRBV7-6 and TRBJ2-1, is GAGVSQSPRYKVTKRGQDVALRCDPISGHVSLYWYRQALGQGPEFLTYFNYEAQQDKSGLPNDRFSAERPEGSISTLTIQRTEQRDSAMYRCASSQLREQFFGPGTRLTVL.

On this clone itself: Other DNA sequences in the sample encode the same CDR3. The CDR3 region is CASSLDPNEQFF. In DNA form, the CDR3 reads TGTGCCAGCAGTCTTGATCCGAATGAGCAGTTCTTC. The chain couples TRBV28 to TRBJ2-1, with D uncertain. V was trimmed by 5 bases and J by 7 bases, leaving 9 bases between them. The V gene's germline CDR1 is MDHEN and CDR2 SYDVKM. This CDR3 has 12 amino acids.

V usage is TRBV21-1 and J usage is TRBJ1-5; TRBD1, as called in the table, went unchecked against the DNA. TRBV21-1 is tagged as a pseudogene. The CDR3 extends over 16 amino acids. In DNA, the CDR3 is TGTGCCAGCCGCCAAGCAGGGGGCAAAAGCAATCAGCCCCAGCATTTT. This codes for CASRQAGGKSNQPQHF.

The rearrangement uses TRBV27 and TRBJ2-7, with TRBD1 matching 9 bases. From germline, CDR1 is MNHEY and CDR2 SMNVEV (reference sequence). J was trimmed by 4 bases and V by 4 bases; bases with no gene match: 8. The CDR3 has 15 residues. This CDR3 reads CASSSRGQGSYEQYF. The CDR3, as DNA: TGTGCCAGCAGTTCCAGGGGACAGGGTTCGTACGAGCAGTACTTC.

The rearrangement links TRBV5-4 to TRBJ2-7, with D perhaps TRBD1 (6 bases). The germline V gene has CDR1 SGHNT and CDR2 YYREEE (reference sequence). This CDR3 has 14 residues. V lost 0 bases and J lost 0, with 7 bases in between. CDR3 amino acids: CASSLADSSYEQYF. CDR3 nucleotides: TGTGCCAGCAGCTTGGCGGACAGCTCCTACGAGCAGTACTTC.

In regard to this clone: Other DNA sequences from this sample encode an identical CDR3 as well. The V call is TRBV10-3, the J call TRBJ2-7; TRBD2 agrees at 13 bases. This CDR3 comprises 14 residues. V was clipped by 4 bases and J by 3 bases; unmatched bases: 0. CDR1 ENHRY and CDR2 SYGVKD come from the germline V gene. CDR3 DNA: TGTGCCATCAGTGGGACTAGCGGGAGCTACGAGCAGTACTTC. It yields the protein CAISGTSGSYEQYF.

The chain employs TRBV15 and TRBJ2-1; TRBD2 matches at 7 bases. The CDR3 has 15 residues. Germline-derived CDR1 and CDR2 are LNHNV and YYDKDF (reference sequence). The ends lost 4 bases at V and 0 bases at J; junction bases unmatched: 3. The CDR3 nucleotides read TGTGCCACCAGCACGCTAGCGGCCTCCTACAATGAGCAGTTCTTC. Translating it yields CATSTLAASYNEQFF.